These 4 T cell receptor beta chains were sequenced from one sample in a study of shared clonotypes between healthy human individuals (dated by TCRdb to the early 2020s). The library was made by the immunoSEQ multiplex PCR assay. Here the immuneACCESS table is served through TCRdb, limited to in-frame sequences with V and J called. Missing clones are a known gap in these copies; in checked studies unresolved V genes cover under half, and the rest lacks a known reason. The sample profile shows roughly 650,000 clones; 96% of them were found once. The ten largest account for 0.095% to 0.13% of the sample. CD8 naive samples consisted of CD45RO-negative cells that were positively selected for CCR7, yielding a CD45RA+CCR7+ population without TemRA cells. Input material: naive CD8+ T cells sorted from blood. According to the study, the label for this sample's cell subset or site signals: CD45RA+CCR7+. Source of these receptors: a woman aged 25 to 45 in good health.

The chain carries TRBV28 and TRBJ2-7, with no clear D. V dropped 6 bases and J dropped 1 base, with 16 bases sitting between them. The CDR3 has 15 residues. Germline V CDR1 and CDR2: MDHEN, SYDVKM. The CDR3 reads CASRPQSPYSYEQYF. The CDR3 DNA reads TGTGCCAGCAGGCCTCAATCCCCGTATTCCTACGAGCAGTACTTC.

J is TRBJ2-3 and V is TRBV29-1, with D maybe TRBD2 (6 bases). V was pared by 3 bases and J by 7 bases, with 29 bases between. The CDR3 is 18 amino acids. Per the germline V gene, CDR1 is SQVTM and CDR2 is ANQGSEA. Here the CDR3 DNA reads TGCAGCGTTGAGGGCAGGCAGGGATTAGCCGATGGGAGGCATACGCAGTATTTT. It translates to CSVEGRQGLADGRHTQYF.

The chain carries TRBV4-1 and TRBJ2-4; possible D gene TRBD2, 6 bases. V lost 3 bases and J 9 bases, leaving 12 bases between the germline ends. CDR3 size: 13 residues. Germline V gene sequence: CDR1 MGHRA, CDR2 YSYEKL. The chain's CDR3 is CASSQTGGFIQYF. CDR3 nucleotides: TGCGCCAGCAGCCAGACCGGGGGATTCATTCAGTACTTC.

The V gene is TRBV5-1, the J gene TRBJ1-3; D unclear. The CDR3 sequence is 19 residues long. Trimming removed 3 bases from V and 1 base from J, with 23 bases in between. Germline loops: CDR1 SGHRS, CDR2 YFSETQ. CDR3 in amino acids: CASSSPRPSESPSGNTIYF. The CDR3 nucleotides read TGCGCCAGCAGCTCACCGAGGCCTTCGGAATCTCCTTCTGGAAACACCATATATTTT. The complete variable domain, with remaining parts taken from reference TRBV5-1 and TRBJ1-3, reads KAGVTQTPRYLIKTRGQQVTLSCSPISGHRSVSWYQQTPGQGLQFLFEYFSETQRNKGNFPGRFSGRQFSNSRSEMNVSTLELGDSALYLCASSSPRPSESPSGNTIYFGEGSWLTVV.